A selection of T cell receptor beta chains follows, all from one sample in a study of cytotoxic CD8 clonotypes in ibrutinib-treated CLL. Assay used: immunoSEQ multiplex PCR; TCRdb lists only in-frame clones, some missing. The table lists roughly 150,000 clones, roughly 88% of them singletons. The sequences come from PBMCs, collected at disease progression, from a patient treated with ibrutinib. These receptors were collected from a human donor with chronic lymphocytic leukemia. CDR3s include the opening cysteine and the closing phenylalanine or tryptophan. Fields, in order: clone size, D gene, J gene, V gene, CDR3 protein, CDR3 DNA. The D gene is left open where the match is weak. Not every row has a clone size; where given, it reads once, few, many or a size class.

-,-,TRBJ2-7,TRBV11-1,CASSPRTVRSYEQYF,TGTGCCAGCAGCCCCCGCACGGTCCGCTCCTACGAGCAGTACTTC
-,TRBD2,TRBJ2-3,TRBV10-1,CASRAGESADTQYF,TGCGCCAGCAGGGCGGGAGAGAGCGCAGATACGCAGTATTTT
-,TRBD1,TRBJ2-7,TRBV27,CASSNRDRGGYEQYF,TGTGCCAGCAGTAACCGGGACAGGGGGGGCTACGAGCAGTACTTC
few,-,TRBJ2-1,TRBV28,CASIATVYNEQFF,TGTGCCAGCATCGCGACTGTTTACAATGAGCAGTTCTTC
-,-,TRBJ1-5,TRBV27,CASSPGPAGNQPQHF,TGTGCCAGCAGCCCGGGTCCCGCGGGCAATCAGCCCCAGCATTTT
-,-,TRBJ2-2,TRBV7-7,CATGLRRDNTGELFF,TGTGCCACGGGCCTACGGCGGGATAACACCGGGGAGCTGTTTTTT
-,-,TRBJ2-5,TRBV15,CATSRDPERADQETQYF,TGTGCCACCAGCAGAGATCCCGAGCGCGCGGACCAAGAGACCCAGTACTTC
-,-,TRBJ2-7,TRBV5-6,CASSLAGGTRAF,TGTGCCAGCAGCTTGGCTGGGGGAACTAGGGCCTTC
once,-,TRBJ2-7,TRBV2,CASRYRQGGFFYEQYF,TGTGCCAGCAGATATAGACAAGGGGGTTTTTTCTACGAGCAGTACTTC
once,TRBD2,TRBJ2-1,TRBV14,CASSQDGGGSPYNEQFF,TGTGCCAGCAGCCAAGACGGAGGCGGGAGCCCCTACAATGAGCAGTTCTTC
-,-,TRBJ2-2,TRBV10-3,CAIAGHPGELFF,TGTGCCATCGCCGGACATCCCGGGGAGCTGTTTTTT
-,-,TRBJ1-2,TRBV7-8,CASSFLRNTNYGYTF,TGTGCCAGCAGCTTTCTCAGAAACACTAACTATGGCTACACCTTC
-,-,TRBJ1-1,TRBV7-2,CASSFYRANTEAFF,TGTGCCAGCAGCTTCTACAGGGCGAACACTGAAGCTTTCTTT
-,TRBD2,TRBJ2-2,TRBV5-1,CASSFISGKVGELFF,TGCGCCAGCAGCTTTATTAGCGGGAAGGTCGGGGAGCTGTTTTTT
-,-,TRBJ1-1,TRBV11-2,CASSYRDGENTEAFF,TGTGCCAGCAGCTACAGGGATGGAGAGAACACTGAAGCTTTCTTT
-,-,TRBJ2-2,TRBV5-4,CASSLTGRHTGELFF,TGTGCCAGCAGCTTGACAGGGCGGCACACCGGGGAGCTGTTTTTT
-,-,TRBJ2-7,TRBV29-1,CSVRSGEREQYF,TGCAGCGTTCGGTCGGGGGAACGGGAGCAGTACTTC
-,TRBD2,TRBJ2-7,TRBV29-1,CSVIGLAGENDFSYEQYF,TGCAGCGTTATCGGACTAGCGGGAGAGAACGATTTCTCCTACGAGCAGTACTTC
-,-,TRBJ1-2,TRBV7-9,CASSPSDKNYGYTF,TGTGCCAGCAGCCCCTCGGACAAGAACTATGGCTACACCTTC
-,-,TRBJ2-7,TRBV4-1,CASSAIEQGKPYEQYF,TGCGCCAGCAGCGCGATAGAGCAGGGTAAGCCCTACGAGCAGTACTTC
-,TRBD2,TRBJ2-7,TRBV28,CASSSNRDYDYEQYF,TGTGCCAGCAGTTCCAACCGGGACTACGACTACGAGCAGTACTTC
-,-,TRBJ1-1,TRBV7-8,CASSLQMNTEAFF,TGTGCCAGCAGTCTACAGATGAACACTGAAGCTTTCTTT
-,-,TRBJ2-7,TRBV27,CASTHYGDTSYEQYF,TGTGCCAGCACCCACTATGGGGACACCTCCTACGAGCAGTACTTC
-,-,TRBJ1-5,TRBV7-2,CASSLIVDNQPQHF,TGTGCCAGCAGCTTAATAGTGGACAATCAGCCCCAGCATTTT
-,-,TRBJ1-3,TRBV28,CASSYGGSAGNTIYF,TGTGCCAGCAGTTACGGGGGTTCGGCCGGAAACACCATATATTTT
-,TRBD2,TRBJ2-1,TRBV7-3,CASSLTSLAGSYNEQFF,TGTGCCAGCAGCTTAACGTCCCTAGCGGGGTCCTACAATGAGCAGTTCTTC
-,-,TRBJ1-5,TRBV10-3,CAISEGQKEQPQHF,TGTGCCATCAGTGAGGGGCAGAAGGAACAGCCCCAGCATTTT
-,-,TRBJ2-2,TRBV5-6,CASSLDLGFKTGELFF,TGTGCCAGCAGCTTGGATCTGGGATTTAAGACCGGGGAGCTGTTTTTT
-,-,TRBJ2-7,TRBV6-1,CASSAESSSPGLRNF,TGTGCCAGCAGTGCCGAGTCGAGCTCGCCGGGGTTGAGGAACTTC
-,-,TRBJ2-2,TRBV19,CASSTTVTGELFF,TGTGCCAGTAGTACTACAGTCACCGGGGAGCTGTTTTTT
-,TRBD2,TRBJ2-5,TRBV5-1,CASAPTSGQETQYF,TGCGCCAGCGCCCCGACTAGCGGCCAAGAGACCCAGTACTTC
-,-,TRBJ1-1,TRBV6-1,CASSEVGGAFLEDTEAFF,TGTGCCAGCAGTGAAGTCGGGGGGGCGTTTTTAGAGGACACTGAAGCTTTCTTT
-,-,TRBJ2-3,TRBV6-6,CASRIDGITDTQYF,TGTGCCAGCCGAATCGACGGAATCACAGATACGCAGTATTTT
-,-,TRBJ1-3,TRBV2,CASSDLGSGNTIYF,TGTGCCAGCAGTGACCTTGGCTCTGGAAACACCATATATTTT
-,-,TRBJ2-1,TRBV15,CATFSGSSYNEQFF,TGTGCCACGTTTAGCGGAAGCTCCTACAATGAGCAGTTCTTC
-,TRBD1,TRBJ1-1,TRBV19,CASSSRGQGNTEAFF,TGTGCCAGTAGTTCCAGAGGACAGGGTAACACTGAAGCTTTCTTT
-,TRBD1,TRBJ1-4,TRBV30,CGGGTGLTNEKLFF,TGTGGAGGAGGGACAGGCTTAACTAATGAAAAACTGTTTTTT
-,-,TRBJ1-1,TRBV27,CASSLFRGDTEAFF,TGTGCCAGCAGTTTATTCAGGGGTGACACTGAAGCTTTCTTT
-,-,TRBJ2-7,TRBV11-3,CASSPADYEQYF,TGTGCCAGCAGCCCGGCCGATTACGAGCAGTACTTC
-,-,TRBJ2-7,TRBV30,CAWRGRPTRRGNYEQYF,TGTGCCTGGAGGGGCAGGCCGACCCGAAGGGGAAACTACGAGCAGTACTTC
few,TRBD1,TRBJ2-7,TRBV10-2,CASSGQGAYEQYF,TGCGCCAGCTCCGGACAGGGGGCTTACGAGCAGTACTTC
-,TRBD1,TRBJ2-7,TRBV18,CASSRDRAKNYEQYF,TGTGCCAGCTCACGGGACAGGGCGAAAAACTACGAGCAGTACTTC
-,TRBD1,TRBJ1-2,TRBV6-5,CASRPGQDYGYTF,TGTGCCAGCAGACCGGGACAGGATTATGGCTACACCTTC
-,TRBD1,TRBJ2-1,TRBV19,CASSIGQGNNEQFF,TGTGCCAGTAGTATAGGACAGGGTAACAATGAGCAGTTCTTC
-,-,TRBJ2-1,TRBV27,CASSLDSSSYNEQFF,TGTGCCAGCAGTTTAGATTCGAGCTCCTACAATGAGCAGTTCTTC
few,-,TRBJ2-7,TRBV4-2,CASSSPGTGESYEQYF,TGTGCCAGCAGCTCGCCAGGGACGGGAGAATCCTACGAGCAGTACTTC
-,-,TRBJ2-1,TRBV29-1,CSVEWQYNEQFF,TGCAGCGTTGAGTGGCAGTACAATGAGCAGTTCTTC
-,TRBD2,TRBJ2-1,TRBV7-6,CASSLGTSGDYNEQFF,TGTGCCAGCAGCTTGGGGACTAGCGGGGATTACAATGAGCAGTTCTTC
-,-,TRBJ1-2,TRBV5-1,CASSLNRAGANYGYTF,TGCGCCAGCAGCTTGAACAGGGCGGGAGCTAACTATGGCTACACCTTC
few,-,TRBJ1-2,TRBV28,CASSLGGYGYTF,TGTGCCAGCAGTCTGGGAGGGTATGGCTACACCTTC
-,-,TRBJ2-5,TRBV5-4,CASSLQGSATQYF,TGTGCCAGCAGCTTGCAGGGGTCTGCGACCCAGTACTTC
few,TRBD1,TRBJ2-5,TRBV5-4,CASSLSTGATGETQYF,TGTGCCAGCAGCTTGTCAACAGGGGCTACGGGGGAGACCCAGTACTTC
-,-,TRBJ1-3,TRBV5-6,CASSLVRVEGNTIYF,TGTGCCAGCAGCTTGGTCAGGGTAGAAGGAAACACCATATATTTT